This entry concerns a single TCR beta chain. Its antigen remains unknown. Trimming removed 1 base from V and 1 base from J, with 8 bases in between. The CDR3 runs 14 residues. CDR1 LNHDA and CDR2 SQIVND come from the germline V gene (reference sequence). Sequencing was performed with immunoSEQ multiplex PCR; in TCRdb, only in-frame clones are kept and a portion is missing. The sample records approximately 30,000 clones, less than 85% being singletons. These data originate in a study of STAT5B mutations in CD4+ large granular lymphocyte leukemia. Notes on the study in general: Top patient clones used TRBV06 genes more often: 8/27 versus 2/35 in controls.

The clonotype originates from a human donor in good health. V and J are TRBV19 and TRBJ2-7; D is uncertain. Sequencing used CD4+ T cells from blood buffy coats. The CDR3 reads CASSIAAGSYEQYF. DNA of the CDR3: TGTGCCAGTAGTATAGCGGCAGGTTCCTACGAGCAGTACTTC.